A selection of T cell receptor beta chains follows, all from one sample in a study of shared clonotypes between healthy human individuals. Measured with immunoSEQ multiplex PCR; TCRdb has only the in-frame clones, and not every one. The sample consists of roughly 2.5 million clones, 85% to 95% of them appearing once. Sequenced material: naive CD4+ T cells sorted from blood. These TCRs come from a man between 18 and 35 years old in good health. CDR3s include the opening cysteine and the closing phenylalanine or tryptophan. A D gene is named only where the DNA matches it firmly. For some rows the clone size is stated as once, few or many, or as a class when expanded; others skip it.

size: -
V: TRBV2
D: TRBD2
length: 16
J: TRBJ2-3
DNA: TGTGCCACACCGCGGGGCGGGGGATCTAGCACAGATACGCAGTATTTT
CDR3: CATPRGGGSSTDTQYF

size: -
V: TRBV2
D: -
length: 15
J: TRBJ2-5
DNA: TGTGCCAGCACGTCCGGACCCTCATCCCAAGAGACCCAGTACTTC
CDR3: CASTSGPSSQETQYF

size: -
V: TRBV18
D: TRBD2
length: 16
J: TRBJ2-2
DNA: TGTGCCAGCTCACCACCGATCGGGGGGGCGACTGGGGAGCTGTTTTTT
CDR3: CASSPPIGGATGELFF

size: -
V: TRBV30
D: TRBD1
length: 16
J: TRBJ1-2
DNA: TGTGCCTGGAGTGCCTGGACAGGTATGACGGCCTATGGCTACACCTTC
CDR3: CAWSAWTGMTAYGYTF

size: -
V: TRBV6-1
D: -
length: 17
J: TRBJ1-5
DNA: TGTGCCAGCAGTGAAGTGGGGGGGGGACACCGGAATCAGCCCCAGCATTTT
CDR3: CASSEVGGGHRNQPQHF

size: -
V: TRBV28
D: TRBD1
length: 15
J: TRBJ1-5
DNA: TGTGCCAGCAGCAAGGGACAGGGGGCTAGTCAGCCCCAGCATTTT
CDR3: CASSKGQGASQPQHF

size: -
V: TRBV7-2
D: -
length: 13
J: TRBJ2-1
DNA: TGTGCCAGCAGCTCCCGAGCCTACAATGAGCAGTTCTTC
CDR3: CASSSRAYNEQFF

size: once
V: TRBV5-4
D: TRBD2
length: 16
J: TRBJ2-1
DNA: TGTGCCAGCAGCTTGGGTGGACTAGCGGGAGACAATGAGCAGTTCTTC
CDR3: CASSLGGLAGDNEQFF

size: -
V: TRBV10-1
D: TRBD2
length: 14
J: TRBJ2-5
DNA: TGCGCCAGCAGTGAGACTAGCGGGCAAGAGACCCAGTACTTC
CDR3: CASSETSGQETQYF

size: -
V: TRBV18
D: -
length: 16
J: TRBJ1-3
DNA: TGTGCCAGCTCACCCGGTCCCCCGGGCTCTGGAAACACCATATATTTT
CDR3: CASSPGPPGSGNTIYF

size: -
V: TRBV29-1
D: -
length: 11
J: TRBJ1-4
DNA: TGCAGCGTTTCCGTTAATGAAAAACTGTTTTTT
CDR3: CSVSVNEKLFF

size: -
V: TRBV6-4
D: TRBD1
length: 14
J: TRBJ2-2
DNA: TGTGCCAGCAGTGGCCAACAGGGGACCGGGGAGCTGTTTTTT
CDR3: CASSGQQGTGELFF

size: few
V: TRBV6-1
D: -
length: 12
J: TRBJ2-7
DNA: TGTGCCAGCAGTGGGAGCTCCTACGAGCAGTACTTC
CDR3: CASSGSSYEQYF

size: -
V: TRBV6-6
D: -
length: 15
J: TRBJ2-5
DNA: TGTGCCAGCATCCTTGGGTGGGGGTACCAAGAGACCCAGTACTTC
CDR3: CASILGWGYQETQYF

size: -
V: TRBV28
D: TRBD1
length: 14
J: TRBJ2-7
DNA: TGTGCCAGCAGATACCCGGGACAGCCCTACGAGCAGTACTTC
CDR3: CASRYPGQPYEQYF

size: -
V: TRBV4-1
D: -
length: 14
J: TRBJ1-2
DNA: TGCGCCAGCAGCCAGCAGTCCACAGCATATGGCTACACCTTC
CDR3: CASSQQSTAYGYTF

size: -
V: TRBV28
D: TRBD1
length: 15
J: TRBJ1-5
DNA: TGTGCCAGCAGCACCCCCTCGACAGGGCAACAGCCCCAGCATTTT
CDR3: CASSTPSTGQQPQHF

size: few
V: TRBV10-3
D: -
length: 14
J: TRBJ1-3
DNA: TGTGCCATCAAAGAGGTCGGCAACGGAAACACCATATATTTT
CDR3: CAIKEVGNGNTIYF

size: -
V: TRBV11-3
D: -
length: 15
J: TRBJ2-7
DNA: TGTGCCAGCAGCTTAGGCGGCGGAGAGAACGACGAGCAGTACTTC
CDR3: CASSLGGGENDEQYF

size: -
V: TRBV7-2
D: -
length: 16
J: TRBJ2-7
DNA: TGTGCCAGCAGCTTTTTGATAGGACTACCAAACTACGAGCAGTACTTC
CDR3: CASSFLIGLPNYEQYF

size: -
V: TRBV7-9
D: -
length: 12
J: TRBJ2-7
DNA: TGTGCCAGCGGGTACACCTCCTACGAGCAGTACTTC
CDR3: CASGYTSYEQYF

size: -
V: TRBV27
D: TRBD1
length: 12
J: TRBJ1-1
DNA: TGTGCCAGCAGTTATCGACAGGGTGAAGCTTTCTTT
CDR3: CASSYRQGEAFF

size: -
V: TRBV6-5
D: -
length: 14
J: TRBJ1-1
DNA: TGTGCCAGCAGTTACTTACACTTAAACACTGAAGCTTTCTTT
CDR3: CASSYLHLNTEAFF

size: -
V: TRBV7-8
D: -
length: 16
J: TRBJ2-3
DNA: TGTGCCAGCAGCTTATTATCCCGTGCTAGCACAGATACGCAGTATTTT
CDR3: CASSLLSRASTDTQYF

size: -
V: TRBV2
D: -
length: 15
J: TRBJ1-4
DNA: TGTGCCAGCAGAAGAGCTACGGGGAGCAGTGAAAAACTGTTTTTT
CDR3: CASRRATGSSEKLFF

size: -
V: TRBV30
D: -
length: 12
J: TRBJ1-2
DNA: TGTGCCTGGATCGGAGACTTCTATGGCTACACCTTC
CDR3: CAWIGDFYGYTF

size: -
V: TRBV5-1
D: -
length: 12
J: TRBJ1-1
DNA: TGCGCCAGCAAGGATCACCGCGGTGAAGCTTTCTTT
CDR3: CASKDHRGEAFF

size: -
V: TRBV6-5
D: TRBD1
length: 15
J: TRBJ1-2
DNA: TGTGCCAGCAGTTCCACGGGACAGGGGAACTATGGCTACACCTTC
CDR3: CASSSTGQGNYGYTF

size: once
V: TRBV6-1
D: -
length: 15
J: TRBJ1-4
DNA: TGTGCCAGCAGTGAAAGTTCGGCAACTAATGAAAAACTGTTTTTT
CDR3: CASSESSATNEKLFF

size: -
V: TRBV18
D: TRBD1
length: 17
J: TRBJ1-5
DNA: TGTGCCAGCTCATCGGGGACAGGGAGGCGCGGCAATCAGCCCCAGCATTTT
CDR3: CASSSGTGRRGNQPQHF

size: -
V: TRBV19
D: TRBD1
length: 16
J: TRBJ1-5
DNA: TGTGCCAGTAGTTTGGGACAGAAATTTAGCAATCAGCCCCAGCATTTT
CDR3: CASSLGQKFSNQPQHF

size: few
V: TRBV5-1
D: -
length: 14
J: TRBJ1-6
DNA: TGCGCCAGCAGCCCACGGGCCGATAATTCACCCCTCCACTTT
CDR3: CASSPRADNSPLHF

size: -
V: TRBV10-3
D: TRBD1
length: 15
J: TRBJ2-3
DNA: TGTGCCATCAAAGGACAGGACCTTACGTCGGATACGCAGTATTTT
CDR3: CAIKGQDLTSDTQYF

size: -
V: TRBV6-4
D: -
length: 15
J: TRBJ2-3
DNA: TGTGCCAGCAGTGGATCGGGGGGCAGGGCAGATACGCAGTATTTT
CDR3: CASSGSGGRADTQYF

size: -
V: TRBV6-1
D: -
length: 14
J: TRBJ2-1
DNA: TGTGCCAGCAGTGAGGCGGGCTCCTACAATGAGCAGTTCTTC
CDR3: CASSEAGSYNEQFF

size: -
V: TRBV9
D: TRBD2
length: 16
J: TRBJ2-1
DNA: TGTGCCAGCAGCGTATTGACTAGCGGGAGTAACAATGAGCAGTTCTTC
CDR3: CASSVLTSGSNNEQFF

size: -
V: TRBV19
D: -
length: 15
J: TRBJ2-6
DNA: TGTGCCAGTAGTATCAGAGGACCCGGGGCCAACGTCCTGACTTTC
CDR3: CASSIRGPGANVLTF

size: once
V: TRBV6-6
D: -
length: 15
J: TRBJ2-7
DNA: TGTGCCAGCAGTTTTGGGACTCCTGTCTCCTACGAGCAGTACTTC
CDR3: CASSFGTPVSYEQYF

size: once
V: TRBV7-2
D: TRBD2
length: 15
J: TRBJ2-5
DNA: TGTGCCAGCACCCGAGGGACTAGCGGACAAGAGACCCAGTACTTC
CDR3: CASTRGTSGQETQYF

size: -
V: TRBV11-2
D: TRBD1
length: 15
J: TRBJ2-1
DNA: TGTGCCAGCAGCTTAGCGGGACAGGGTACCAATGAGCAGTTCTTC
CDR3: CASSLAGQGTNEQFF

size: -
V: TRBV6-1
D: TRBD2
length: 17
J: TRBJ2-3
DNA: TGTGCCAGCAGTGCGACTAGCGGGATTCTTAGCACAGATACGCAGTATTTT
CDR3: CASSATSGILSTDTQYF

size: -
V: TRBV28
D: -
length: 15
J: TRBJ2-1
DNA: TGTGCCAGCAGGACCGGGACGGGTCACTACAATGAGCAGTTCTTC
CDR3: CASRTGTGHYNEQFF

size: -
V: TRBV19
D: TRBD1
length: 14
J: TRBJ1-5
DNA: TGTGCCAGTAGACACCAGGGGGGCAATCAGCCCCAGCATTTT
CDR3: CASRHQGGNQPQHF

size: -
V: TRBV5-1
D: TRBD2
length: 15
J: TRBJ2-2
DNA: TGCGCCAGCAGCCTAGTAGCGGGAGGTGCCGGGGAGCTGTTTTTT
CDR3: CASSLVAGGAGELFF

size: -
V: TRBV4-2
D: TRBD2
length: 16
J: TRBJ2-5
DNA: TGTGCCAGCAGCCAAGAACCTAGCGGGGGGACGGAGACCCAGTACTTC
CDR3: CASSQEPSGGTETQYF

size: -
V: TRBV27
D: TRBD2
length: 17
J: TRBJ2-2
DNA: TGTGCCAGCAGTTCGGGAATAGCGGGGCACATATCCGGGGAGCTGTTTTTT
CDR3: CASSSGIAGHISGELFF

size: -
V: TRBV19
D: -
length: 14
J: TRBJ1-5
DNA: TGTGCCAGTAGTAGCCAGGGCCTCAATCAGCCCCAGCATTTT
CDR3: CASSSQGLNQPQHF

size: -
V: TRBV2
D: -
length: 13
J: TRBJ1-4
DNA: TGTGCCACTTCACAAGCCCTTAATGAAAAACTGTTTTTT
CDR3: CATSQALNEKLFF

size: -
V: TRBV7-6
D: TRBD2
length: 16
J: TRBJ2-5
DNA: TGTGCCAGCAGCTTAGCGGGACTAGCGGGAGAGGAGACCCAGTACTTC
CDR3: CASSLAGLAGEETQYF